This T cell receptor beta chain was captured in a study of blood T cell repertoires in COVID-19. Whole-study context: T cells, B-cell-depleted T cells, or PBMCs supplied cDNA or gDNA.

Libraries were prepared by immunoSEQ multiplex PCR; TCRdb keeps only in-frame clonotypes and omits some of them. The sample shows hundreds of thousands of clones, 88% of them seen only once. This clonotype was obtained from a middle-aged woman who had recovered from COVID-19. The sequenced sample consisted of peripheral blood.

CDR3 amino acids: CASSQEGARENEQFF. The CDR3, as DNA: TGCGCCAGCAGCCAAGAGGGGGCTAGAGAAAATGAGCAGTTCTTC. The V gene is TRBV4-1, the J gene TRBJ2-1, with a possible D match to TRBD1 (6 bases). V was trimmed by 0 bases and J by 7 bases, leaving 13 bases between them. The V gene's germline CDR1 is MGHRA and CDR2 YSYEKL. This CDR3 region has 15 residues.